This T cell receptor (beta chain) was recovered during a study of T-cell reconstitution after alpha-beta-depleted transplantation in children. This CDR3 is built from 13 residues. V lost 8 bases and J lost 6, with 20 bases in between. Per the germline V gene, CDR1 is DFQATT and CDR2 is SNEGSKA (reference sequence). The sample holds a few counts of this clonotype. Researchers prepared the TCRbeta library using unique molecular identifiers, the study reports. Via MiXCR, TCRdb re-called the PCR reads, giving one row per CDR3 protein. The data show around 480,000 distinct CDR3 sequences, roughly 33% seen once.

The genes are TRBV20-1 and TRBJ2-7, with D unclear. This specimen consisted of PBMCs from the stem cell graft donor, obtained from the stem cell graft. The clonotype comes from a human donor who donated a stem cell graft to a child with aplastic anemia. CDR3 sequence: CSSNPRLFGEQYF. The CDR3 bases are TGCAGTTCTAATCCACGACTGTTCGGCGAGCAGTACTTC.